This TCR beta chain was obtained from a study of cytomegalovirus exposure and HLA in healthy donors. Study-wide background: In terms of ancestry, the Caucasian-associated cluster contained about 81% of the approximately 380 genotyped donors.

The study, taken as a whole, reports: Within an earlier analysis, most TCR beta V segments proved productive either about 90% or about 30% of the time.

Germline CDR1 reads SEHNR; CDR2 reads FQNEAQ (reference sequence). The V and J ends lost 5 bases and 4 bases, in that order; junction bases with no gene match: 3. The CDR3 runs to 14 residues. In its sample, this clone was seen a few times. The antigen is undetermined. Despite likely unrecorded immune exposures, the donors were nominally healthy at the time of sampling. Primers included in the PCR were 60 Vbeta and 13 Jbeta primers. Source study methods: Later, roughly 86 million unique TCR beta chains were counted in an analysis, and some 10 million of them were shared. Sequenced by immunoSEQ multiplex PCR; TCRdb stores in-frame clones only, minus some. V and J calls plus clone size are reproduced from that table; the DNA served to infer D and trimming. The sample includes about 110,000 clones, about four fifths seen only once; the top ten take 2.1%.

The gene calls are TRBV7-9 and TRBJ2-1; TRBD2 matches at 9 bases. Sequenced material: PBMCs. This clonotype originated in a man aged 30 to 39 in good health and CMV-seronegative. The CDR3 DNA reads TGTGCCAGCAGCCAGACTAGCGGTTACAATGAGCAGTTCTTC. It translates to CASSQTSGYNEQFF. The whole variable domain, filled in from reference TRBV7-9 and TRBJ2-1, reads DTGVSQNPRHKITKRGQNVTFRCDPISEHNRLYWYRQTLGQGPEFLTYFQNEAQLEKSRLLSDRFSAERPKGSFSTLEIQRTEQGDSAMYLCASSQTSGYNEQFFGPGTRLTVL.